This TCR beta chain appears in the sequencing data of a study of cytomegalovirus exposure and HLA in healthy donors. Whole-study context: Earlier sequencing of 150 million to 200 million T cells yielded nearly 120 million unique TCR beta sequences. Study outcomes and limitations: A later analysis linked some 18,000 TCR beta sequences to HLA alleles at 0.05 false discovery rate. In a later analysis, TCR beta V- and J-gene trimming showed a link to a missense DCLRE1C variant. Researchers catalogued roughly 170 TCR beta chains as cytomegalovirus-associated.

Of note for this clone: Antigen: not known.

The V gene lost 0 bases and the J gene lost 4 bases, with 6 bases spanning the gap. CDR3 length: 13 amino acids. Germline V gene data show CDR1 as MDHEN and CDR2 as SYDVKM. Primers included in the PCR were 60 Vbeta and 13 Jbeta primers. TCRdb's copy holds only in-frame clones and misses some; the assay was immunoSEQ multiplex PCR. Of around 120,000 clones listed, over 60% are singletons. This sequence was found in a human donor in good health. V usage is TRBV28 and J usage is TRBJ1-1; TRBD1 is a possible D gene (5 bases). Sequencing input: PBMCs. The CDR3 DNA follows: TGTGCCAGCAGTTTATGGGGGGGCACTGAAGCTTTCTTT. Its protein product is CASSLWGGTEAFF.